A selection of T cell receptor beta chains follows, all from one sample in a study of beta chain features in type 1 diabetes. TCRdb's copy holds only in-frame clones and misses some; the assay was immunoSEQ multiplex PCR. Among some 500,000 clones, roughly an eighth were seen once, and the ten largest hold approximately 0.045%. The specimen was naive CD4+ T cells from blood. The receptors originated from a woman aged 18-30 years in good health. Both conserved end residues are part of each CDR3. A D gene is named only where the DNA matches it firmly. Clone size is shown for a subset of rows, as once, few, many or a class of expanded clone.

few	TRBJ1-2	TRBV15	-	TGTGCCACCAGCAACACCCCCGGGGTTGGCTACACCTTC	CATSNTPGVGYTF
few	TRBJ2-4	TRBV27	-	TGTGCCAGCAGTTTTTCGGGCAAAAACATTCAGTACTTC	CASSFSGKNIQYF
-	TRBJ1-3	TRBV23-1	-	TGCGCCAGCAGTCAATCGAGTGAACAGGGAGGTTTT	CASSQSSEQGGF
-	TRBJ2-7	TRBV30	-	TGTGCCTGGAGTAGAGGACCGGGGCCCGCCTACGAGCAGTACTTC	CAWSRGPGPAYEQYF
-	TRBJ2-1	TRBV15	TRBD1	TGTGCCACCAGCAGAGGACAGGGACCCTACAATGAGCAGTTCTTC	CATSRGQGPYNEQFF
few	TRBJ2-1	TRBV6-4	TRBD2	TGTGCCAGCGGACCCAGGAGCGGGGCTTCCTACAATGAGCAGTTCTTC	CASGPRSGASYNEQFF
few	TRBJ2-5	TRBV20-1	-	TGCAGTGCTAGAGATGCGTGGACCCAGTACTTC	CSARDAWTQYF
few	TRBJ2-1	TRBV25-1	-	TGTGCCAGCAGTGAATATGGACGGGCCCTCAATGAGCAGTTCTTC	CASSEYGRALNEQFF
-	TRBJ2-5	TRBV5-6	TRBD1	TGTGCCAGCAAGGACAGGGCCCGGGAGACCCAGTACTTC	CASKDRARETQYF
-	TRBJ2-1	TRBV5-1	-	TGCGCCAGCAGCTTACAGGCGAGCTCCTACAATGAGCAGTTCTTC	CASSLQASSYNEQFF
few	TRBJ1-1	TRBV7-9	-	TGTGCCAGCACCCGTGGGGGAGAGAACACTGAAGCTTTCTTT	CASTRGGENTEAFF
few	TRBJ2-7	TRBV5-1	-	TGCGCCAGCAAAACCACAGCCGGGACGCGACCCGACGAGCAGTACTTC	CASKTTAGTRPDEQYF
few	TRBJ2-3	TRBV30	-	TGTGCCTGGAGTAGGGGGGGCACAGATACGCAGTATTTT	CAWSRGGTDTQYF
few	TRBJ2-2	TRBV7-9	-	TGTGCCAGCAGCTTAGATTGGCGGAGCGCGAACACCGGGGAGCTGTTTTTT	CASSLDWRSANTGELFF
many	TRBJ2-7	TRBV25-1	-	TGTGCCAGTACTAGCGAGCAGTACTTC	CASTSEQYF
many	TRBJ1-2	TRBV30	TRBD1	TGTGCCTGGAGTTTCACCGGGACAGGGAGCCGAGGTACCTTC	CAWSFTGTGSRGTF
-	TRBJ2-3	TRBV7-2	-	TGTGCCAGCAGCTTAGAGTTGGTCCGAGATACGCAGTATTTT	CASSLELVRDTQYF
-	TRBJ1-1	TRBV7-2	-	TGTGCCAGCAGCTCCTGGGCCACTGAAGCTTTCTTT	CASSSWATEAFF
few	TRBJ2-3	TRBV4-3	TRBD1	TGCGCCAGCAGCCGAAACAGGGGGCAGGCAGATACGCAGTATTTT	CASSRNRGQADTQYF
few	TRBJ2-1	TRBV2	-	TGTGCCAGCAGGGGGACGATTCGGACTGCCACCTACAATGAGCAGTTCTTC	CASRGTIRTATYNEQFF
few	TRBJ2-3	TRBV7-3	-	TGTGCCAGCGGCTGGGATAGCACAGATACGCAGTATTTT	CASGWDSTDTQYF
-	TRBJ1-2	TRBV30	-	TGTGCCTGGAGTGTAGGGGCAGTTTTTGGCTACACCTTC	CAWSVGAVFGYTF
-	TRBJ2-3	TRBV2	-	TGTGCCAGCAGAGGAGGACAAGCTGGGTACACAGATACGCAGTATTTT	CASRGGQAGYTDTQYF
few	TRBJ2-1	TRBV30	TRBD1	TGTGCCTGGAGTGTATACCAGGGGGCCTACAATGAGCAGTTCTTC	CAWSVYQGAYNEQFF
-	TRBJ2-1	TRBV9	TRBD2	TGTGCCAGCAGCGCCTCGACTAGCGGGAGGCCTAAGTTCTTC	CASSASTSGRPKFF
-	TRBJ2-1	TRBV5-1	TRBD1	TGCGCCAGCAGCGTAGAGTCCGGGACAGTGCCCAGCAATGAGCAGTTCTTC	CASSVESGTVPSNEQFF
-	TRBJ1-3	TRBV9	TRBD1	TGTGCCAGCAGCCCACAGGGGAGGTCTGGAAACACCATATATTTT	CASSPQGRSGNTIYF